The 6 T cell receptor beta chains below all came from one sample that was sequenced in a study of shared T cell receptors in the human thymus. Libraries were prepared by immunoSEQ multiplex PCR; TCRdb keeps only in-frame clonotypes and omits some of them. The repertoire holds some 700,000 clones, around nine tenths seen once, with 0.01% in the top ten. The same data also contributed to another study, on human thymus T cells.

The sample was thymocytes. Receptors were obtained from a boy under two years old with a congenital heart defect.

V usage is TRBV7-2 and J usage is TRBJ2-7; the D gene is possibly TRBD2 (6 bases). The CDR3 sequence is 16 residues long. Between the trimmed V and J ends, which lost 3 bases and 1 base, there was a span of 16 bases. Germline loops: CDR1 SGHTA, CDR2 FQGNSA. DNA of the CDR3: TGTGCCAGCAGCTTGGGCCCGACTAGAGATTCCTACGAGCAGTACTTC. It yields the protein CASSLGPTRDSYEQYF.

V usage is TRBV11-2 and J usage is TRBJ2-1; 8 positions match TRBD2. The V segment lost 0 bases and the J segment 7 bases; nucleotides outside the gene matches: 14. This CDR3 contains 18 residues. In germline, CDR1 is SGHAT, CDR2 FQNNGV. CDR3 sequence (DNA): TGTGCCAGCAGCTTAGACTACCCAGCGGGAGTTTCGGGAAATGAGCAGTTCTTC. It codes for CASSLDYPAGVSGNEQFF. The full variable domain, with the rest looked up from reference TRBV11-2 and TRBJ2-1, is EAGVAQSPRYKIIEKRQSVAFWCNPISGHATLYWYQQILGQGPKLLIQFQNNGVVDDSQLPKDRFSAERLKGVDSTLKIQPAKLEDSAVYLCASSLDYPAGVSGNEQFFGPGTRLTVL.

The V gene is TRBV7-9, the J gene TRBJ2-7; 10 bases map to TRBD2. Germline-derived CDR1 and CDR2 are SEHNR and FQNEAQ (reference sequence). The ends lost 4 bases at V and 5 bases at J; junction bases unmatched: 8. There are 15 residues in the CDR3. CDR3 DNA sequence: TGTGCCAGCAGCTCGACTAGCGGGTGTGCCAACGAGCAGTACTTC. Translation gives CASSSTSGCANEQYF.

The rearrangement joins TRBV4-2 to TRBJ1-5, with TRBD1 matching 9 bases. J gave up 2 bases and V 3 bases, and 11 bases lay outside the gene matches. Germline V gene data show CDR1 as LGHNA and CDR2 as YNFKEQ. The CDR3 sequence is 18 residues long. The CDR3 nucleotides are TGTGCCAGCAGCCACGGGACAGGGTATGGCGTTGGCAATCAGCCCCAGCATTTT. Translation: CASSHGTGYGVGNQPQHF.

CDR3 DNA: TGTGCCAGCAGCCGAGGGACAGACTACGAGCAGTACTTC. Translation gives CASSRGTDYEQYF. J is TRBJ2-7 and V is TRBV7-2; 7 bases line up with TRBD1. CDR1 and CDR2 from the germline V gene are SGHTA and FQGNSA. With 5 bases clipped from V and 3 bases from J, the junction kept 4 bases outside the gene matches. This CDR3 is 13 amino acids long. Full variable domain (rest looked up from reference TRBV7-2 and TRBJ2-7): GAGVSQSPSNKVTEKGKDVELRCDPISGHTALYWYRQSLGQGLEFLIYFQGNSAPDKSGLPSDRFSAERTGGSVSTLTIQRTQQEDSAVYLCASSRGTDYEQYFGPGTRLTVT.

The chain employs TRBV4-3 and TRBJ2-7; 7 nucleotides match TRBD1. V dropped 3 bases and J dropped 2; count of bases not matched to a gene: 7. The CDR3 has 15 residues. Looked up from germline, CDR1 is LGHNA and CDR2 is YSLEER. CDR3 nucleotide sequence: TGCGCCAGCAGCCAGTCTCCGGGACAGCCCTACGAGCAGTACTTC. Translating it yields CASSQSPGQPYEQYF.